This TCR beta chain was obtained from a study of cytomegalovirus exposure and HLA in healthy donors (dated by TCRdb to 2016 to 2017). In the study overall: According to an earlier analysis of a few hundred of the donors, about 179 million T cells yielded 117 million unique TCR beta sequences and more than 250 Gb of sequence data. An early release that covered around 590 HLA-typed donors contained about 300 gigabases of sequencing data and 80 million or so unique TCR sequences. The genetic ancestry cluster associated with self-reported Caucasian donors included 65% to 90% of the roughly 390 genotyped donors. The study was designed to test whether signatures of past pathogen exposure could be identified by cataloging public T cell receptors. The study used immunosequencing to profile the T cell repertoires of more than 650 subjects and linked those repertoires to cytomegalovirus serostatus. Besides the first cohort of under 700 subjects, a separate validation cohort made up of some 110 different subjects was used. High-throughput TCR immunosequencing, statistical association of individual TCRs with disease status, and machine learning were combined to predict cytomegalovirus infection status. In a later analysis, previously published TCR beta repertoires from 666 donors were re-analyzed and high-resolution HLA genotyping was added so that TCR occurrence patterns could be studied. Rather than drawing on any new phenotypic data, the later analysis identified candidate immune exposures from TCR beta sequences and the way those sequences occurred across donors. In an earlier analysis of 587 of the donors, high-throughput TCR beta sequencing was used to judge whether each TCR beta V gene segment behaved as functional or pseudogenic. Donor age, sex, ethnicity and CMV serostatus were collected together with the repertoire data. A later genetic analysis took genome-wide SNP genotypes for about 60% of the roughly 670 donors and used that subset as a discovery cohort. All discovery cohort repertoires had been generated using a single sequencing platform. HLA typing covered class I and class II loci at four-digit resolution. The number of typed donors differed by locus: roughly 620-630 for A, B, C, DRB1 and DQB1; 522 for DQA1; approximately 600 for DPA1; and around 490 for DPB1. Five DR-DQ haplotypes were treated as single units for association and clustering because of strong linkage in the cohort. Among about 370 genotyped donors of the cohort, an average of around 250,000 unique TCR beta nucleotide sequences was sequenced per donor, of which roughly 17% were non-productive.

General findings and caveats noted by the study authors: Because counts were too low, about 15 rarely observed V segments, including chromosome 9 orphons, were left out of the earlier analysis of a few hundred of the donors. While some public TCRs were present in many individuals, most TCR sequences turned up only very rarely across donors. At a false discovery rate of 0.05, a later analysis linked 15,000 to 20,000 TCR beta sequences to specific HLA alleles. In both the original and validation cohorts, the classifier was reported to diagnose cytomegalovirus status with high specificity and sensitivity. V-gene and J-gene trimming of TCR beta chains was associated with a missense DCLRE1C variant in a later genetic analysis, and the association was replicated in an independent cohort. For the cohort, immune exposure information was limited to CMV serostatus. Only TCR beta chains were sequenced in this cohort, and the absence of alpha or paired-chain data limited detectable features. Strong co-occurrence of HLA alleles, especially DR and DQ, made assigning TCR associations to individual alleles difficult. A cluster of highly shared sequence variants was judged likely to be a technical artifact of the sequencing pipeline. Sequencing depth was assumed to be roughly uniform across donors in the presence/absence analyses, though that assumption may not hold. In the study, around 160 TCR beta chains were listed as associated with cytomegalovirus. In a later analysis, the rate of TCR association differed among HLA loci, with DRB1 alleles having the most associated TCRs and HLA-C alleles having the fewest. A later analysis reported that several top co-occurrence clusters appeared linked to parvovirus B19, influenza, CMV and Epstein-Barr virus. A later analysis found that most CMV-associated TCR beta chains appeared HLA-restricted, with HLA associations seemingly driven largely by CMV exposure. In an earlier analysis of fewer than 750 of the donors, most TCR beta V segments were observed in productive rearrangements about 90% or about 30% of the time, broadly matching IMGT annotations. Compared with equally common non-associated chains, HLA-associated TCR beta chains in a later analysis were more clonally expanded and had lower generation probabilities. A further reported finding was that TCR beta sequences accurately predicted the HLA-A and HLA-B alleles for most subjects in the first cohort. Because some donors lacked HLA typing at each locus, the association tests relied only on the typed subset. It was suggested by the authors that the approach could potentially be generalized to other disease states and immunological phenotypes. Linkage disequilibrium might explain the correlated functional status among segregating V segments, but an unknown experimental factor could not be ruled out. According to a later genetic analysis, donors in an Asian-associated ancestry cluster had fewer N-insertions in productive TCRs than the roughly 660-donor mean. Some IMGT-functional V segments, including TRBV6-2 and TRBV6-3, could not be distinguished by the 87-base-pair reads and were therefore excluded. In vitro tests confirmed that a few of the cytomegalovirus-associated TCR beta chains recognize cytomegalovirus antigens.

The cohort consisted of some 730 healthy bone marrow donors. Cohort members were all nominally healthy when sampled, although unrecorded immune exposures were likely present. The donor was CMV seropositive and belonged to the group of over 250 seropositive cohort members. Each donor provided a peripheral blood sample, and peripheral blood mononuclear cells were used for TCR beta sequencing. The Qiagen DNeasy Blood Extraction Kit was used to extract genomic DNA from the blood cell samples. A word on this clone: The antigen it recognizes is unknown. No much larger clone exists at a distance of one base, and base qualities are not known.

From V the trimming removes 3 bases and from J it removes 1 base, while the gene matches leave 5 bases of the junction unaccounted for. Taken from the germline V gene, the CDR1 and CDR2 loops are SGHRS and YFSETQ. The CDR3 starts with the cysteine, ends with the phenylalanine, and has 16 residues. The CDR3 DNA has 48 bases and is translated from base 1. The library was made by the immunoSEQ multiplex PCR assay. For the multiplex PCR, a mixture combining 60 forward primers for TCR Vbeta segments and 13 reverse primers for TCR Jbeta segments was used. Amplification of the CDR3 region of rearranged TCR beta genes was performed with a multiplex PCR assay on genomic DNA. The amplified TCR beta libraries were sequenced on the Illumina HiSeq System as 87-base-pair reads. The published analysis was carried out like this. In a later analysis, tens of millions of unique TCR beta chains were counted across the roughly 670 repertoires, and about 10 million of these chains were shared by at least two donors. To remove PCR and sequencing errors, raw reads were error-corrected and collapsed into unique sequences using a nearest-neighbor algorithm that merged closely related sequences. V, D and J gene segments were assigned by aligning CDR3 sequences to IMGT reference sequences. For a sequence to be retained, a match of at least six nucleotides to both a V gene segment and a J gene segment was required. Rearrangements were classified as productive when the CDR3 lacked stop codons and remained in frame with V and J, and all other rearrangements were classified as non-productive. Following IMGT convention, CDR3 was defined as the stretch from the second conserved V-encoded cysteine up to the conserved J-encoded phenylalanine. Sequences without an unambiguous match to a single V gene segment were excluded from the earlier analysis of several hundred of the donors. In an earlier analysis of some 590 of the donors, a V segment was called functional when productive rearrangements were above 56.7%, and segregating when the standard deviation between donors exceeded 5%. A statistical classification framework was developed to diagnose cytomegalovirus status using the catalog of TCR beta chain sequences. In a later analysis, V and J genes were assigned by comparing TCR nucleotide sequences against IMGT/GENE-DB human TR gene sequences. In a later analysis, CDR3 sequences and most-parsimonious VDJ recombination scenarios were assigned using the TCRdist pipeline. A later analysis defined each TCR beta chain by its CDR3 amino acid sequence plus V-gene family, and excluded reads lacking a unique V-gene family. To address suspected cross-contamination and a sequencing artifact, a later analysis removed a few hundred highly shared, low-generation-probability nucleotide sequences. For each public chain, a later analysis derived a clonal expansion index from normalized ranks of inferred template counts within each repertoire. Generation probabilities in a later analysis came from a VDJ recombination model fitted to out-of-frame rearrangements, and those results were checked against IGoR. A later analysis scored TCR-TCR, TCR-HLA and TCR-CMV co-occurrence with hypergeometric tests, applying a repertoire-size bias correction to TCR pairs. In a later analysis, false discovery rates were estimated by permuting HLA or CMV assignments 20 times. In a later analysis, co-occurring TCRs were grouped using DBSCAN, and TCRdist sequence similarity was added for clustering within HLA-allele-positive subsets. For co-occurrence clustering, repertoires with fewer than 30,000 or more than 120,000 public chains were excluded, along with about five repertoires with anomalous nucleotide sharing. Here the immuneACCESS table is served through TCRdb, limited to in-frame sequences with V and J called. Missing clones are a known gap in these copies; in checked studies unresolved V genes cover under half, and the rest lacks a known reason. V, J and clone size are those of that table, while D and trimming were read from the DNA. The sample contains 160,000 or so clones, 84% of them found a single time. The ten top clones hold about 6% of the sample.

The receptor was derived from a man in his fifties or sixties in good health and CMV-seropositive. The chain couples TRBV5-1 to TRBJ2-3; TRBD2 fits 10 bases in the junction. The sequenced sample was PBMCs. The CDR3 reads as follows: CASSSTGTSGTDTQYF. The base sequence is TGCGCCAGCAGCTCGACCGGGACTAGCGGCACAGATACGCAGTATTTT.